The T cell receptor (beta chain) described here comes from a study of cytomegalovirus exposure and HLA in healthy donors. For the study at large: Unique TCRs numbering approximately 81 million, obtained from HLA-typed donors, made up an early data release.

About this clone: Its antigen is undetermined.

Study-wide results and caveats: Indistinguishable V segments such as TRBV6-2 and TRBV6-3 were excluded.

Though probably carrying unrecorded immune exposures, donors were nominally healthy at sampling. The CDR3 totals 14 residues. Germline CDR1 is LNHDA and CDR2 is SQIVND (reference sequence). Trimming left V 1 base short and J 1 base short, with 7 bases between. Amplification used 60 Vbeta primers and 13 Jbeta primers. The data were produced by immunoSEQ multiplex PCR, yet TCRdb's version contains in-frame clones alone and is incomplete. The sample records around 67,000 clones, around 64% being singletons. Sequencing was carried out using PBMCs. The genes are TRBV19 and TRBJ1-1, with D possibly matching TRBD1 (6 bases). This TCR came from a woman between 45 and 60 years old in good health and CMV-seronegative. This CDR3 reads CASSIGGGNTEAFF. The CDR3 DNA is TGTGCCAGTAGTATAGGAGGGGGGAACACTGAAGCTTTCTTT.